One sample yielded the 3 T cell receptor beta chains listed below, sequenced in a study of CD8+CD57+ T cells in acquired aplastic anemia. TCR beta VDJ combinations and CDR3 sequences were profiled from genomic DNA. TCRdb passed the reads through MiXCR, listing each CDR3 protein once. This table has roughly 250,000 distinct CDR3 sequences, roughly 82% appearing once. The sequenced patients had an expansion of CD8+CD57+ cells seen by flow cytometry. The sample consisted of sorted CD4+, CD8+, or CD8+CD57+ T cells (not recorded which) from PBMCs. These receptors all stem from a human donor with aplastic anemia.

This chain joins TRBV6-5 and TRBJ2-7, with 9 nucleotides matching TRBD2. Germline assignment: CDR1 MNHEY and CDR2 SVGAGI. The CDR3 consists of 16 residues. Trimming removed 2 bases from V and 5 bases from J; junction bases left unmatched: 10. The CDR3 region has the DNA TGTGCCAGCAGTTACACCGGGACTAGCCTAGTAGACGAGCAGTACTTC. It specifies CASSYTGTSLVDEQYF.

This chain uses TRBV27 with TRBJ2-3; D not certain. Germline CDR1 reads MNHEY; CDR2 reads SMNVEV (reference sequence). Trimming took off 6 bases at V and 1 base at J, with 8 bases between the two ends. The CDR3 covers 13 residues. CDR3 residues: CASRHGRTDTQYF. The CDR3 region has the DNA TGTGCCAGCAGACACGGGCGCACAGATACGCAGTATTTT.

Here the CDR3 DNA reads TGCAGTGCTAGGCCTAGCGGGGGTTACAATGAGCAGTTCTTC. It yields the protein CSARPSGGYNEQFF. This chain connects TRBV20-1 to TRBJ2-1, with TRBD2 matching over 10 bases. J lost 4 bases, V lost 3 bases, and 3 bases had no gene match. Germline V gene data show CDR1 as DFQATT and CDR2 as SNEGSKA (reference sequence). This CDR3 contains 14 residues.